A selection of T cell receptor beta chains follows, all from one sample in a study of OX40 agonist ivuxolimab in advanced cancers. The protocol was immunoSEQ multiplex PCR, while the TCRdb copy is restricted to in-frame clones and leaves out a portion. The data hold about 83,000 clones, with roughly 91% observed a single time. Sequencing was performed on CD4+ or CD8+ T cells sorted from blood, taken in a trial of the OX40 agonist ivuxolimab. All receptors derive from an adult with an advanced solid tumor such as melanoma, head and neck, liver or kidney cancer. Both conserved end residues are part of each CDR3. Each record gives: clone size, D gene, CDR3 length, J gene, V gene, CDR3 protein, CDR3 DNA. D genes are given only for firm matches. Size tells how often a clone was seen (once, few, many) or the class of an expanded clone, and some rows leave it out.

abundance: NA; d_gene: TRBD2; len: 16; j_gene: TRBJ2-3; v_gene: TRBV10-3; CDR3aa: CAISGKRGGVPDTQYF; CDR3nt: TGTGCCATCAGTGGAAAGCGGGGGGGCGTCCCAGATACGCAGTATTTT
abundance: NA; d_gene: NA; len: 15; j_gene: TRBJ2-7; v_gene: TRBV11-2; CDR3aa: CASSLEEGFTYEQYF; CDR3nt: TGTGCCAGCAGCTTAGAGGAGGGCTTTACCTACGAGCAGTACTTC
abundance: NA; d_gene: NA; len: 15; j_gene: TRBJ2-7; v_gene: TRBV7-2; CDR3aa: CASSDVVRATYEQYF; CDR3nt: TGTGCCAGCAGCGATGTGGTACGGGCCACCTACGAGCAGTACTTC
abundance: NA; d_gene: NA; len: 15; j_gene: TRBJ1-3; v_gene: TRBV7-2; CDR3aa: CASSSTYGSGNTIYF; CDR3nt: TGTGCCAGCAGCTCTACATACGGGTCTGGAAACACCATATATTTT
abundance: NA; d_gene: NA; len: 17; j_gene: TRBJ1-4; v_gene: TRBV12-5; CDR3aa: CASGLVRGRTTNEKLFF; CDR3nt: TGTGCTAGTGGTTTGGTACGAGGGCGTACAACTAATGAAAAACTGTTTTTT
abundance: NA; d_gene: NA; len: 13; j_gene: TRBJ2-7; v_gene: TRBV21-1; CDR3aa: CASSHEGTYEQYF; CDR3nt: TGTGCCAGCAGCCACGAGGGAACCTACGAGCAGTACTTC
abundance: NA; d_gene: NA; len: 19; j_gene: TRBJ2-6; v_gene: TRBV15; CDR3aa: CATSRPTGWVNSGANVLTF; CDR3nt: TGTGCCACCAGCAGACCCACAGGGTGGGTCAACTCTGGGGCCAACGTCCTGACTTTC
abundance: NA; d_gene: NA; len: 16; j_gene: TRBJ2-2; v_gene: TRBV10-3; CDR3aa: CAISELYSTNTGELFF; CDR3nt: TGTGCCATCAGTGAGTTGTACAGTACGAACACCGGGGAGCTGTTTTTT
abundance: NA; d_gene: NA; len: 14; j_gene: TRBJ1-5; v_gene: TRBV2; CDR3aa: CASRPDGSNQPQHF; CDR3nt: TGTGCCAGCCGCCCTGATGGGAGCAATCAGCCCCAGCATTTT
abundance: NA; d_gene: NA; len: 15; j_gene: TRBJ2-5; v_gene: TRBV19; CDR3aa: CASSSGGQVQETQYF; CDR3nt: TGTGCCAGTAGTTCAGGTGGGCAGGTACAAGAGACCCAGTACTTC
abundance: NA; d_gene: TRBD1; len: 11; j_gene: TRBJ1-1; v_gene: TRBV10-3; CDR3aa: CAMGQGTEAFF; CDR3nt: TGTGCGATGGGACAGGGTACTGAAGCTTTCTTT
abundance: NA; d_gene: TRBD2; len: 15; j_gene: TRBJ2-3; v_gene: TRBV18; CDR3aa: CASSPTSGATDTQYF; CDR3nt: TGTGCCAGCTCACCCACTAGCGGGGCCACAGATACGCAGTATTTT
abundance: NA; d_gene: TRBD2; len: 15; j_gene: TRBJ2-3; v_gene: TRBV5-4; CDR3aa: CASTLAGGSTDTQYF; CDR3nt: TGTGCCAGCACTCTAGCGGGGGGGAGCACAGATACGCAGTATTTT
abundance: NA; d_gene: NA; len: 14; j_gene: TRBJ1-2; v_gene: TRBV2; CDR3aa: CASSEFRVNYGYTF; CDR3nt: TGTGCCAGCAGTGAGTTTCGGGTTAACTATGGCTACACCTTC
abundance: NA; d_gene: TRBD1; len: 16; j_gene: TRBJ2-7; v_gene: TRBV5-1; CDR3aa: CASSLAPQGQKRGQYF; CDR3nt: TGCGCCAGCAGCTTGGCTCCCCAGGGACAGAAAAGGGGGCAGTACTTC
abundance: NA; d_gene: TRBD1; len: 15; j_gene: TRBJ2-1; v_gene: TRBV5-1; CDR3aa: CASSLMTGGVDEQFF; CDR3nt: TGCGCCAGCAGCTTGATGACAGGGGGCGTAGATGAGCAGTTCTTC
abundance: NA; d_gene: NA; len: 13; j_gene: TRBJ2-7; v_gene: TRBV6-5; CDR3aa: CASRSTGSYEQYF; CDR3nt: TGTGCCAGCAGGTCCACAGGGTCCTACGAGCAGTACTTC
abundance: NA; d_gene: NA; len: 13; j_gene: TRBJ1-1; v_gene: TRBV30; CDR3aa: CAWERGGNTEAFF; CDR3nt: TGTGCCTGGGAGCGGGGGGGGAACACTGAAGCTTTCTTT
abundance: NA; d_gene: NA; len: 14; j_gene: TRBJ1-1; v_gene: TRBV6-5; CDR3aa: CASRGGVLNTEAFF; CDR3nt: TGTGCCAGCAGGGGTGGGGTGTTGAACACTGAAGCTTTCTTT
abundance: NA; d_gene: NA; len: 15; j_gene: TRBJ2-1; v_gene: TRBV27; CDR3aa: CASSSSGSSYNEQFF; CDR3nt: TGTGCCAGCAGTTCCTCGGGGAGCTCCTACAATGAGCAGTTCTTC
abundance: NA; d_gene: TRBD1; len: 15; j_gene: TRBJ1-5; v_gene: TRBV6-6; CDR3aa: CASSQTGANFRPQHF; CDR3nt: TGTGCCAGCAGCCAGACAGGGGCCAACTTTCGGCCCCAGCATTTT
abundance: NA; d_gene: NA; len: 13; j_gene: TRBJ2-5; v_gene: TRBV27; CDR3aa: CASSFGLRETQYF; CDR3nt: TGTGCCAGCAGTTTTGGACTAAGGGAGACCCAGTACTTC
abundance: NA; d_gene: NA; len: 15; j_gene: TRBJ2-5; v_gene: TRBV11-1; CDR3aa: CASSQRVSGPETQYF; CDR3nt: TGTGCCAGCAGCCAGAGGGTTAGCGGTCCGGAGACCCAGTACTTC
abundance: NA; d_gene: NA; len: 12; j_gene: TRBJ1-2; v_gene: TRBV4-1; CDR3aa: CASSQGYRGYTF; CDR3nt: TGCGCCAGCAGCCAAGGGTATCGCGGCTACACCTTC
abundance: NA; d_gene: NA; len: 12; j_gene: TRBJ1-1; v_gene: TRBV28; CDR3aa: CASCRENTEAFF; CDR3nt: TGTGCCAGCTGCCGGGAGAACACTGAAGCTTTCTTT
abundance: NA; d_gene: NA; len: 12; j_gene: TRBJ1-5; v_gene: TRBV19; CDR3aa: CATNHGTGPQHF; CDR3nt: TGTGCCACCAATCACGGGACCGGGCCCCAGCATTTT
abundance: NA; d_gene: NA; len: 13; j_gene: TRBJ2-1; v_gene: TRBV7-3; CDR3aa: CASSLRENYEQFF; CDR3nt: TGTGCCAGCAGCTTAAGAGAGAATTATGAGCAGTTCTTC
abundance: NA; d_gene: NA; len: 13; j_gene: TRBJ1-2; v_gene: TRBV28; CDR3aa: CASSLSWEYGYTF; CDR3nt: TGTGCCAGCAGTTTAAGCTGGGAGTATGGCTACACCTTC
abundance: medium-sized; d_gene: NA; len: 14; j_gene: TRBJ1-2; v_gene: TRBV30; CDR3aa: CAWTVDYKYYGYTF; CDR3nt: TGTGCCTGGACCGTCGATTATAAGTACTATGGCTACACCTTC
abundance: NA; d_gene: TRBD1; len: 15; j_gene: TRBJ1-4; v_gene: TRBV5-1; CDR3aa: CASSLGDRRNEKLFF; CDR3nt: TGCGCCAGCAGCTTGGGGGACAGACGTAATGAAAAACTGTTTTTT
abundance: NA; d_gene: NA; len: 14; j_gene: TRBJ1-2; v_gene: TRBV6-5; CDR3aa: CASSRAAPTYGYTF; CDR3nt: TGTGCCAGCAGCCGAGCTGCCCCCACCTATGGCTACACCTTC
abundance: once; d_gene: TRBD1; len: 14; j_gene: TRBJ1-2; v_gene: TRBV13; CDR3aa: CASSRDRGYYGYTF; CDR3nt: TGTGCCAGCAGCCGGGACAGGGGATACTATGGCTACACCTTC
abundance: NA; d_gene: TRBD2; len: 13; j_gene: TRBJ2-3; v_gene: TRBV2; CDR3aa: CASGGVGTDTQYF; CDR3nt: TGTGCCAGTGGGGGGGTGGGAACAGATACGCAGTATTTT
abundance: NA; d_gene: NA; len: 11; j_gene: TRBJ2-5; v_gene: TRBV19; CDR3aa: CAVLSGETQYF; CDR3nt: TGTGCCGTCCTGTCCGGCGAGACCCAGTACTTC
abundance: NA; d_gene: NA; len: 15; j_gene: TRBJ1-2; v_gene: TRBV28; CDR3aa: CASSLGVLRGYGYTF; CDR3nt: TGTGCCAGCAGTTTAGGGGTCCTGCGGGGCTATGGCTACACCTTC
abundance: NA; d_gene: TRBD1; len: 15; j_gene: TRBJ2-2; v_gene: TRBV28; CDR3aa: CASSKGQGHTGELFF; CDR3nt: TGTGCCAGCAGTAAGGGACAGGGGCACACCGGGGAGCTGTTTTTT
abundance: NA; d_gene: NA; len: 11; j_gene: TRBJ2-7; v_gene: TRBV20-1; CDR3aa: CSARDLYEQYF; CDR3nt: TGCAGTGCTAGGGATTTATACGAGCAGTACTTC
abundance: few; d_gene: NA; len: 16; j_gene: TRBJ2-6; v_gene: TRBV19; CDR3aa: CASSIDSKAGANVLTF; CDR3nt: TGTGCCAGTAGTATAGATTCCAAAGCTGGGGCCAACGTCCTGACTTTC
abundance: NA; d_gene: NA; len: 14; j_gene: TRBJ1-1; v_gene: TRBV6-5; CDR3aa: CASSPFGGATEAFF; CDR3nt: TGTGCCAGCAGCCCTTTTGGGGGCGCCACTGAAGCTTTCTTT
abundance: once; d_gene: NA; len: 15; j_gene: TRBJ1-4; v_gene: TRBV28; CDR3aa: CASSPPGVRREKLFF; CDR3nt: TGTGCCAGCAGTCCTCCGGGGGTTAGACGTGAAAAACTGTTTTTT
abundance: NA; d_gene: NA; len: 13; j_gene: TRBJ2-7; v_gene: TRBV28; CDR3aa: CASSLNGGYEQYF; CDR3nt: TGTGCCAGCAGTTTAAATGGGGGCTACGAGCAGTACTTC
abundance: NA; d_gene: TRBD1; len: 15; j_gene: TRBJ1-5; v_gene: TRBV5-1; CDR3aa: CASSLEGAEYQPQHF; CDR3nt: TGCGCCAGCAGCTTGGAGGGGGCAGAGTATCAGCCCCAGCATTTT
abundance: NA; d_gene: NA; len: 15; j_gene: TRBJ2-1; v_gene: TRBV5-1; CDR3aa: CASSSDGQTYNEQFF; CDR3nt: TGCGCCAGCAGCTCTGACGGCCAAACCTACAATGAGCAGTTCTTC
abundance: NA; d_gene: NA; len: 13; j_gene: TRBJ2-3; v_gene: TRBV7-2; CDR3aa: CASSLGRTDTQYF; CDR3nt: TGTGCCAGCAGCTTAGGGCGGACAGATACGCAGTATTTT
abundance: NA; d_gene: NA; len: 17; j_gene: TRBJ1-3; v_gene: TRBV18; CDR3aa: CASSLQVGPNSGNTIYF; CDR3nt: TGTGCCAGCTCACTCCAGGTTGGACCAAACTCTGGAAACACCATATATTTT
abundance: NA; d_gene: TRBD2; len: 14; j_gene: TRBJ2-5; v_gene: TRBV9; CDR3aa: CASSVDLAGGTQYF; CDR3nt: TGTGCCAGCAGCGTAGATTTAGCGGGGGGGACCCAGTACTTC
abundance: NA; d_gene: NA; len: 14; j_gene: TRBJ1-2; v_gene: TRBV27; CDR3aa: CASSGQRTNYGYTF; CDR3nt: TGTGCCAGCAGTGGACAGAGGACTAACTATGGCTACACCTTC
abundance: NA; d_gene: TRBD1; len: 14; j_gene: TRBJ1-1; v_gene: TRBV19; CDR3aa: CASSLSGQGTEAFF; CDR3nt: TGTGCCAGTAGTCTCTCTGGACAGGGCACAGAAGCTTTCTTT
abundance: NA; d_gene: TRBD1; len: 18; j_gene: TRBJ2-6; v_gene: TRBV19; CDR3aa: CASSARTGRSAGANVLTF; CDR3nt: TGTGCCAGTAGTGCACGGACAGGGCGATCTGCTGGGGCCAACGTCCTGACTTTC
abundance: NA; d_gene: TRBD2; len: 16; j_gene: TRBJ2-7; v_gene: TRBV6-6; CDR3aa: CASSLRTSGGENEQYF; CDR3nt: TGTGCCAGCAGTCTAAGGACTAGCGGGGGGGAAAACGAGCAGTACTTC
abundance: NA; d_gene: TRBD1; len: 14; j_gene: TRBJ1-4; v_gene: TRBV2; CDR3aa: CASSPQGAGEKLFF; CDR3nt: TGTGCCAGCAGCCCACAGGGGGCAGGTGAAAAACTGTTTTTT
abundance: NA; d_gene: TRBD1; len: 13; j_gene: TRBJ1-3; v_gene: TRBV5-1; CDR3aa: CASSWDSRNTIYF; CDR3nt: TGCGCCAGCAGCTGGGACAGTCGAAACACCATATATTTT
abundance: NA; d_gene: NA; len: 13; j_gene: TRBJ1-1; v_gene: TRBV27; CDR3aa: CASKLYGNTEAFF; CDR3nt: TGTGCCAGCAAGCTCTACGGGAACACTGAAGCTTTCTTT
abundance: once; d_gene: TRBD2; len: 18; j_gene: TRBJ2-1; v_gene: TRBV4-3; CDR3aa: CASSQDPRRGRAYNEQFF; CDR3nt: TGCGCCAGCAGCCAAGATCCTCGGCGCGGGAGGGCCTACAATGAGCAGTTCTTC